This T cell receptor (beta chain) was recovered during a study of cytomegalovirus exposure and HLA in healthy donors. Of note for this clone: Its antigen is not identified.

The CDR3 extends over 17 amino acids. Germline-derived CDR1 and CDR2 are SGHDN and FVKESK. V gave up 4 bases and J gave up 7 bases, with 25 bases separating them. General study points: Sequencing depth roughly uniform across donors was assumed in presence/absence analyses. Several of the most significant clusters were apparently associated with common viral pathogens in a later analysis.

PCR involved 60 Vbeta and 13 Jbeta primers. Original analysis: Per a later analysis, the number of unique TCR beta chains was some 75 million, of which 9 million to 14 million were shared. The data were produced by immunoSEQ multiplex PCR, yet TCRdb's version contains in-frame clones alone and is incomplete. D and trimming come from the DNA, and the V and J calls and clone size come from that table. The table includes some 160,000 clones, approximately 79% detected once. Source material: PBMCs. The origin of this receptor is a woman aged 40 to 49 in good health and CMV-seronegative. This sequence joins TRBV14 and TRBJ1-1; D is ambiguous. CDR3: CASSPNSLGAFFHEAFF. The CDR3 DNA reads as TGTGCCAGCAGCCCGAATAGTCTAGGTGCATTCTTTCATGAAGCTTTCTTT.